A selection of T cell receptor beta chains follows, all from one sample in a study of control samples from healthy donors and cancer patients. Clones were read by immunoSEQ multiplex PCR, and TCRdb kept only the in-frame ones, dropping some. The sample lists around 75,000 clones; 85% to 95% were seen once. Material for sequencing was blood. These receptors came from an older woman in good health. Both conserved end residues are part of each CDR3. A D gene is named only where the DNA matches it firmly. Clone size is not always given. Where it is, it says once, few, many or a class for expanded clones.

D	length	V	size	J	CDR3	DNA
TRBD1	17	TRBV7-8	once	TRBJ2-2	CASSLVAPRQGTGELFF	TGTGCCAGCAGCTTAGTAGCCCCCAGACAGGGCACCGGGGAGCTGTTTTTT
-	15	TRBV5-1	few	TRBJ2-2	CASSLGDLPTGELFF	TGCGCCAGCAGCTTGGGGGACTTACCCACCGGGGAGCTGTTTTTT
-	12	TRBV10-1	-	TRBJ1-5	CASSDSDQPQHF	TGCGCCAGCAGTGATTCGGATCAGCCCCAGCATTTT
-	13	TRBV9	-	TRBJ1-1	CASSAGLDTEAFF	TGTGCCAGCAGCGCGGGACTGGACACTGAAGCTTTCTTT
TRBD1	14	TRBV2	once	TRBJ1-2	CASSPGQPNYGYTF	TGTGCCAGCAGTCCGGGACAGCCTAACTATGGCTACACCTTC
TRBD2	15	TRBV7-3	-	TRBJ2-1	CASSFRLAGVNEQFF	TGTGCCAGCAGCTTCAGACTAGCGGGAGTGAATGAGCAGTTCTTC
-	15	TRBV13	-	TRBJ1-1	CASSLGWGKDTEAFF	TGTGCCAGCAGCTTAGGTTGGGGAAAGGACACTGAAGCTTTCTTT
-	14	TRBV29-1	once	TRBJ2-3	CSATPRASTDTQYF	TGCAGCGCCACACCCCGGGCCAGCACAGATACGCAGTATTTT
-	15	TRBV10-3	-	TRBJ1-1	CAISATPAGETEAFF	TGTGCCATCAGTGCGACTCCGGCAGGGGAAACTGAAGCTTTCTTT
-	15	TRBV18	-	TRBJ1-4	CASSPLRRGGEKLFF	TGTGCCAGCTCACCCCTCCGCAGGGGTGGAGAAAAACTGTTTTTT